This T cell receptor (beta chain) was obtained from a study of CD8 T cells in ankylosing spondylitis. The CDR3 runs to 18 residues. TCRdb called the 5' RACE reads again in MiXCR, with one record for every CDR3 protein. The sample gives 350,000 or so distinct CDR3 sequences, roughly 14% of which show up once; about 1.1% is in the top ten. V and J are TRBV21-1 and TRBJ2-7; the table gives TRBD1 as D, unverified against the DNA. TRBV21-1 is a documented pseudogene. The receptor was derived from a male donor with ankylosing spondylitis or in good health (not recorded which). The sample taken for sequencing was blood, either unsorted or a sorted T cell fraction (not recorded which). CDR3 DNA: TGTGCCAGCAGCAAAGCCAAAGTTTCGATCCGGGGGAATCGGGAGCAGTACTTC. Translating it yields CASSKAKVSIRGNREQYF.